The sequence of this T cell receptor beta chain was determined in a study of blood T cell repertoires in COVID-19 (TCRdb year 2020). About the investigation overall: Collaborator samples came from the United States, Italy and Spain and covered acute and convalescent phases of COVID-19. The material from the prospective study consisted of cDNA or gDNA derived from T cells, B-cell-depleted T cells, or PBMCs. Deeply sampled blood TCRbeta repertoires from subjects exposed to, actively infected with, or recovered from COVID-19 were included in the dataset. The repertoires were released in a freely available public database intended as a resource for research on the immune response to SARS-CoV-2. The samples were drawn from the first 160 participants of the ongoing ImmuneRACE study and from 1,254 subjects provided by 6 global collaborators. Sample metadata almost always included a de-identified subject ID, COVID-19 status, age in years and sex. Where available, HLA class I and class II types were taken from metadata supplied by the sample provider and were not determined by assay-based typing.

The investigation overall reported the following: How much clinical and demographic metadata was included differed by source and by participant, and the metadata was provided uncurated.

CDR1 and CDR2 were assigned from the germline V gene as SGHRS and YFSETQ. Including cysteine and phenylalanine, the CDR3 has 14 amino acids. CDR3 DNA only is kept here, 42 bases in frame from base 1. V lost 4 bases and J lost 4 bases, and the count of bases not matched to a germline gene is 5. Each collaborating institution followed its own protocols to collect whole blood in K2EDTA tubes. For TCRbeta analysis, collaborators shipped samples as frozen whole blood, isolated PBMCs, or DNA extracted from either of those sample types. This clone was counted once. Its antigen specificity is not known. The sample holds no much larger clone one base away, and base qualities are not on file. TCRbeta CDR3 regions were amplified from genomic DNA by means of the immunoSEQ Assay, a bias-controlled multiplex PCR. In the authors' own workflow: The number of nucleated cells in each sample was estimated from the amplification of reference gene primers within the assay. Sequence reads were collapsed and filtered to measure the absolute abundance of every unique TCRbeta CDR3 rearrangement. For each sample, productive Simpson clonality was calculated as the square root of Simpson's diversity index over productive rearrangements. This immuneACCESS table, as held by TCRdb, lists in-frame sequences with V and J called but not all clones. Of the missing ones, under half trace to an unresolved V gene in checked studies; the others have no known cause. D and trimming come from the DNA, and the V and J calls and clone size come from that table. For this sample there are about 100,000 clones; roughly 69% appear just once. The ten biggest clones cover roughly 6% of the sample.

This sequence originates from an elderly man with acute or convalescent COVID-19. The source material was peripheral blood. The chain was built from TRBV5-1 and TRBJ2-7, with 10 middle bases fitting TRBD1. The sequenced DNA is TGCGCCAGCAGCCGGGGACAGGGGCCATACGAGCAGTACTTC. Its protein product is CASSRGQGPYEQYF.